The rows below give T cell receptor beta chains drawn from one sample of a study of cytotoxic CD8 clonotypes in ibrutinib-treated CLL. Method: immunoSEQ multiplex PCR; TCRdb's copy keeps in-frame clones and lacks some. The sample yields around 150,000 clones, more than 65% seen once. The material was PBMCs, obtained after 12 months of ibrutinib treatment. These receptors were collected from a human donor with chronic lymphocytic leukemia. The CDR3 runs from the conserved cysteine through the conserved F or W. Fields, in order: D gene, V gene, clone size, J gene, CDR3 protein, CDR3 DNA. The D gene is left open where the match is weak. Clone sizes are given selectively: once, few, many, or a class where the clone is expanded.

D gene: NA; V gene: TRBV7-9; clone size: NA; J gene: TRBJ2-7; CDR3 protein: CASSLTPSGEQYF; CDR3 DNA: TGTGCCAGCAGCTTAACACCGTCGGGCGAGCAGTACTTC
D gene: NA; V gene: TRBV5-1; clone size: NA; J gene: TRBJ2-7; CDR3 protein: CASSLVVGGTYEQYF; CDR3 DNA: TGCGCCAGCAGCTTGGTTGTGGGGGGAACCTACGAGCAGTACTTC
D gene: NA; V gene: TRBV6-1; clone size: NA; J gene: TRBJ1-3; CDR3 protein: CASSFHQGSGNTIYF; CDR3 DNA: TGTGCCAGCAGTTTCCACCAGGGCTCTGGAAACACCATATATTTT
D gene: TRBD2; V gene: TRBV7-2; clone size: NA; J gene: TRBJ2-5; CDR3 protein: CASSHGTSGETQYF; CDR3 DNA: TGTGCCAGCAGCCACGGGACTAGCGGGGAGACCCAGTACTTC
D gene: NA; V gene: TRBV6-5; clone size: NA; J gene: TRBJ2-7; CDR3 protein: CASSGDTYEQYF; CDR3 DNA: TGTGCCAGCAGTGGGGACACCTACGAGCAGTACTTC
D gene: TRBD2; V gene: TRBV5-1; clone size: once; J gene: TRBJ2-1; CDR3 protein: CASSLVAGGTYNEQFF; CDR3 DNA: TGCGCCAGCAGCTTGGTAGCGGGGGGTACTTACAATGAGCAGTTCTTC
D gene: NA; V gene: TRBV7-2; clone size: NA; J gene: TRBJ1-5; CDR3 protein: CASSLDVGARQPQHF; CDR3 DNA: TGTGCCAGCAGCTTAGACGTGGGGGCGAGGCAGCCCCAGCATTTT
D gene: TRBD2; V gene: TRBV5-6; clone size: once; J gene: TRBJ2-1; CDR3 protein: CASSLGPSGRGEQFF; CDR3 DNA: TGTGCCAGCAGCTTGGGTCCTAGCGGGAGAGGTGAGCAGTTCTTC
D gene: NA; V gene: TRBV6-6; clone size: NA; J gene: TRBJ1-1; CDR3 protein: CASSPQANTEAFF; CDR3 DNA: TGTGCCAGCAGCCCACAAGCGAACACTGAAGCTTTCTTT
D gene: NA; V gene: TRBV5-5; clone size: NA; J gene: TRBJ1-2; CDR3 protein: CASSLDGHNYGYTF; CDR3 DNA: TGTGCCAGCAGCTTGGACGGCCACAACTATGGCTACACCTTC
D gene: TRBD2; V gene: TRBV4-3; clone size: NA; J gene: TRBJ2-3; CDR3 protein: CASSQDRIGASGGRNTQYF; CDR3 DNA: TGCGCCAGCAGCCAAGATCGTATCGGGGCTAGCGGGGGGCGGAATACGCAGTATTTT
D gene: NA; V gene: TRBV21-1; clone size: NA; J gene: TRBJ1-3; CDR3 protein: CASSKLGGERTGNTIYF; CDR3 DNA: TGTGCCAGCAGCAAATTGGGAGGGGAGAGGACTGGAAACACCATATATTTT
D gene: NA; V gene: TRBV19; clone size: NA; J gene: TRBJ2-1; CDR3 protein: CSVSMNNEQFF; CDR3 DNA: TGTTCGGTCTCGATGAACAATGAGCAGTTCTTC
D gene: TRBD2; V gene: TRBV7-8; clone size: NA; J gene: TRBJ2-5; CDR3 protein: CASSFLAGGGPQETQYF; CDR3 DNA: TGTGCCAGCAGCTTTCTCGCTGGGGGGGGACCACAAGAGACCCAGTACTTC